The 11 T cell receptor beta chains listed next were all sequenced from one sample in a study of T cell clusters in autoimmune cytopenias. Roughly 40,000 genome equivalents of blood DNA were amplified for TRB. TRB was amplified by touch-down multiplex PCR, primer pools A and B combined. Reanalyzing the multiplex PCR reads, TCRdb keeps one entry per CDR3 protein, without DNA. This listing includes several thousand distinct CDR3 sequences. The sequencing input was peripheral blood. Receptors were obtained from a human donor with an autoimmune cytopenia or autoimmune hepatitis (not recorded which).

This chain uses TRBV27 with TRBJ2-1; with no DNA, the TCRdb D assignment of TRBD1 cannot be verified. This CDR3 has 15 amino acids. The germline CDR1 and CDR2 sequences are MNHEY and SMNVEV (reference sequence). CDR3 sequence: CASSFIPTGLNEQFF.

The chain employs TRBV15 and TRBJ1-2; the TRBD1 assignment by TCRdb is unverifiable without DNA. CDR1 LNHNV and CDR2 YYDKDF come from the germline V gene (reference sequence). This CDR3 region has 16 residues. The CDR3 reads CATSTNEQAANYGYTF.

This clonotype is called medium-sized (0.01 to 0.1%) based on its frequency. The CDR3 loop reads CASRGGLGVGERLYEQYF. V gene TRBV12-3 or TRBV12-4 combines with J gene TRBJ2-7; TCRdb calls TRBD1, which cannot be checked without DNA. The CDR3 has 18 amino acids.

This clonotype counts as medium-sized (0.01 to 0.1%) by frequency. V usage is TRBV6-2 or TRBV6-3 and J usage is TRBJ2-5; with no DNA, the TCRdb D assignment of TRBD2 cannot be verified. Germline V lookup: CDR1 MNHEY, CDR2 SVGEGT. The CDR3 runs to 14 residues. CDR3 loop: CASSFRLAQETQYF.

Measured by frequency, this clonotype is medium-sized. This chain joins TRBV29-1 and TRBJ2-1; TCRdb calls TRBD1, which cannot be checked without DNA. CDR3 length equals 15 residues. The V gene's germline CDR1 is SQVTM and CDR2 ANQGSEA. The CDR3 loop is CSTRVGTATTNEQFF.

Frequency places this clonotype as medium-sized. The rearrangement uses TRBV18 and TRBJ2-7. CDR3 length equals 14 residues. Germline V lookup: CDR1 KGHSH, CDR2 LQKENI. The CDR3 loop is CASSPPGASHEQYF.

J is TRBJ1-5 and V is TRBV6-5; TCRdb's D call, TRBD1, is unchecked because there is no DNA. CDR3 length equals 15 residues. Germline V gene data show CDR1 as MNHEY and CDR2 as SVGAGI. The CDR3 protein is CASSYDRDPRQPQHF.

CDR3 region: CSATGLAGVADTQYF. The genes are TRBV20-1 and TRBJ2-3; TCRdb indicates TRBD2, and absent DNA this call remains unverified. The length of the CDR3 is 15 residues. Germline loops: CDR1 DFQATT, CDR2 SNEGSKA (reference sequence).

This chain joins TRBV7-2 and TRBJ1-2. The CDR3 consists of 13 residues. Germline V gene lookup returns CDR1 SGHTA and CDR2 FQGNSA. CDR3 loop: CASSSRPDYGYTF.

The rearrangement uses TRBV7-9 and TRBJ2-7; lacking DNA, the TRBD1 call made by TCRdb goes unchecked. Germline V CDR1 and CDR2: SEHNR, FQNEAQ (reference sequence). The CDR3 runs 14 residues. The CDR3: CASSVTGPYYEQYF.

Considering frequency, this clonotype is medium-sized (0.01 to 0.1%). The chain links TRBV11-1 to TRBJ2-1; TCRdb proposes TRBD1, but this gene call is untestable without DNA. The germline V gene encodes CDR1 SGHAT and CDR2 FQDESV (reference sequence). This CDR3 has 16 residues. CDR3 residues: CASSLVVWGQGNEQFF. Drawing the rest from reference TRBV11-1 and TRBJ2-1, the complete variable domain is EAEVAQSPRYKITEKSQAVAFWCDPISGHATLYWYRQILGQGPELLVQFQDESVVDDSQLPKDRFSAERLKGVDSTLKIQPAELGDSAMYLCASSLVVWGQGNEQFFGPGTRLTVL.